Described below is a single TCR beta chain sequence and its context. The data are from a study of T cell changes during pregnancy in multiple sclerosis. This table comes from immunoSEQ multiplex PCR, and its TCRdb copy is limited to in-frame clones, with some not included. The repertoire holds some 95,000 clones, with almost 95% as singletons. The CDR3 totals 12 residues. Germline V gives CDR1 MNHEY, CDR2 SMNVEV (reference sequence). V lost 6 bases, J lost 6 bases, and 12 bases lay in between. The chain has TRBV27 and TRBJ2-7, with D possibly matching TRBD1 (6 bases). The sequenced sample was peripheral blood, obtained in the first trimester of pregnancy. This TCR came from a female donor with multiple sclerosis, enrolled in a pregnancy study. The CDR3 reads CASRGAGLEQYF. The CDR3 coding sequence is TGTGCCAGCAGGGGGGCTGGGCTCGAGCAGTACTTC.